The 30 T cell receptor beta chains given below trace back to one sample, sequenced in a study of T cell responses to AZD1222 COVID-19 vaccine. Measured with immunoSEQ multiplex PCR; TCRdb has only the in-frame clones, and not every one. The table includes 80,000 or so clones, about 85% detected once. Sequencing was performed on peripheral blood, taken on day 0 of AZD1222 vaccination. The receptors shown here come from an adult in good health.

The chain has TRBV5-1 and TRBJ2-2, with D uncertain. The CDR3 totals 12 residues. With 2 bases removed from V and 6 bases from J, the gap between germline ends came to 5 bases. The germline V gene encodes CDR1 SGHRS and CDR2 YFSETQ. CDR3 nucleotides: TGCGCCAGCAGCTTAACAGCCGGGGAGCTGTTTTTT. As protein: CASSLTAGELFF.

This chain uses TRBV7-2 with TRBJ1-1; 7 bases fit TRBD1. The CDR3 contains 11 residues. V lost 6 bases and J lost 11; bases outside the gene matches: 6. Germline-derived CDR1 and CDR2 are SGHTA and FQGNSA. DNA of the CDR3: TGTGCCAGCAGGTACAGGGGAGAGGCTTTCTTT. This encodes CASRYRGEAFF. The whole variable domain, filled in from reference TRBV7-2 and TRBJ1-1, reads GAGVSQSPSNKVTEKGKDVELRCDPISGHTALYWYRQSLGQGLEFLIYFQGNSAPDKSGLPSDRFSAERTGGSVSTLTIQRTQQEDSAVYLCASRYRGEAFFGQGTRLTVV.

This chain connects TRBV29-1 to TRBJ2-4; 7 nucleotides align to TRBD1. The CDR3 runs 15 residues. The junction had 9 bases not matched to a gene; V was cut back by 4 bases and J by 3 bases. The germline V gene has CDR1 SQVTM and CDR2 ANQGSEA. Here the CDR3 reads CSVGDRVGVKNIQYF. The CDR3 nucleotides are TGCAGCGTTGGCGACAGGGTCGGAGTCAAAAACATTCAGTACTTC.

This chain uses TRBV28 with TRBJ1-5; D is undetermined. The CDR3 is 12 amino acids. The V end lost 4 bases, the J end lost 9 bases, and 10 bases lay between the germline ends. Germline V gene lookup returns CDR1 MDHEN and CDR2 SYDVKM. CDR3 sequence (DNA): TGTGCCAGCAGTTCGCCCCGATGGCCCCAGCATTTT. Protein: CASSSPRWPQHF. The full variable domain, its missing parts supplied by reference TRBV28 and TRBJ1-5, is DVKVTQSSRYLVKRTGEKVFLECVQDMDHENMFWYRQDPGLGLRLIYFSYDVKMKEKGDIPEGYSVSREKKERFSLILESASTNQTSMYLCASSSPRWPQHFGDGTRLSIL.

In this sample, this clone turned up once. The chain carries TRBV10-1 and TRBJ2-7, with D unclear. The CDR3 is 15 residues long. CDR1 WNHNN and CDR2 SYGVQD come from the germline V gene (reference sequence). V was pared by 6 bases and J by 0 bases, with 15 bases between. The CDR3 here is CASRQDLGPSYEQYF. DNA for the CDR3: TGCGCCAGCAGACAAGACCTCGGTCCCTCCTACGAGCAGTACTTC.

The chain uses TRBV7-6 and TRBJ2-3; 7 bases map to TRBD1. The CDR3 sequence is 22 residues long. Germline CDR1 SGHVS, CDR2 FNYEAQ. Trimming removed 8 bases from V and 2 bases from J; junction bases left unmatched: 31. The CDR3 nucleotides read TGTGCCAGCGCCTGGGGAGCAAGGACTTTTTTGGGTGGACAGGACCACACAGATACGCAGTATTTT. This gives the protein CASAWGARTFLGGQDHTDTQYF.

The chain recombines TRBV6-5 with TRBJ2-2; D not resolved. The CDR3 totals 12 residues. Trimming took off 7 bases at V and 5 bases at J, with 8 bases between the two ends. Germline CDR1 reads MNHEY; CDR2 reads SVGAGI. The CDR3 loop reads CASTPGTGELFF. The CDR3 DNA reads TGTGCCAGCACCCCTGGGACCGGGGAGCTGTTTTTT.

The chain links TRBV10-2 to TRBJ1-6; D is unresolved. CDR1 and CDR2 (germline): WSHSY, SAAADI. V shed 4 bases and J shed 6 bases, with 13 bases lying between them. The CDR3 is 15 residues long. CDR3 coding DNA: TGCGCCAGCAGTGGAGTCGAAGTCGGTAATTCACCCCTCCACTTT. Translated: CASSGVEVGNSPLHF.

This clone has just a few counts. The genes are TRBV5-1 and TRBJ2-2, with D perhaps TRBD1 (5 bases). CDR1 is SGHRS, CDR2 YFSETQ, per germline. This CDR3 has 16 amino acids. V was cut by 7 bases and J by 6 bases, with 22 bases left in between. The CDR3 spells CASHTGEPGIPGELFF. The CDR3 DNA is TGCGCCAGCCATACTGGAGAGCCAGGGATTCCCGGGGAGCTGTTTTTT. Supplemented by reference TRBV5-1 and TRBJ2-2, the full variable domain reads KAGVTQTPRYLIKTRGQQVTLSCSPISGHRSVSWYQQTPGQGLQFLFEYFSETQRNKGNFPGRFSGRQFSNSRSEMNVSTLELGDSALYLCASHTGEPGIPGELFFGEGSRLTVL.

The rearrangement uses TRBV19 and TRBJ1-1; 7 bases line up with TRBD1. V gave up 4 bases and J gave up 8 bases; unmatched junction bases: 13. The CDR3 spans 15 residues. Germline V lookup: CDR1 LNHDA, CDR2 SQIVND (reference sequence). For the CDR3, the DNA is TGTGCCAGTAGTACCGCGCCTCAGGGGGGACGAGAAGCTTTCTTT. Its protein product is CASSTAPQGGREAFF.

V gene TRBV9 combines with J gene TRBJ2-1; D is ambiguous. The CDR3 is 15 amino acids. Germline CDR1 and CDR2: SGDLS and YYNGEE. Deletions cut 3 bases from V and 8 bases from J, with 18 bases between. This chain's CDR3 is CASSAAISQVDEQFF. The CDR3 region has the DNA TGTGCCAGCAGCGCCGCCATAAGCCAGGTCGATGAGCAGTTCTTC.

This clone was detected only once. V gene TRBV25-1 combines with J gene TRBJ2-7; D remains unclear. Trimming cost V 7 bases and J 4 bases, with 11 bases left between them. Germline-derived CDR1 and CDR2 are MGHDK and SYGVNS. CDR3 size: 12 residues. This chain's CDR3 is CASISSGYEQYF. CDR3 in DNA: TGTGCCAGCATATCCTCGGGTTACGAGCAGTACTTC.

The V call is TRBV18, the J call TRBJ1-1; D may be TRBD1 (6 bases). This CDR3 spans 15 amino acids. CDR1 is KGHSH and CDR2 is LQKENI in the germline V gene. V was cut by 5 bases and J by 0 bases, with 13 bases left in between. CDR3 amino acids: CASSSPRGMNTEAFF. The CDR3 coding sequence is TGTGCCAGCTCATCCCCCAGGGGCATGAACACTGAAGCTTTCTTT.

This chain links TRBV7-3 with TRBJ1-2; 9 bases fit TRBD1. CDR1 is SGHTA, CDR2 FQGTGA, per germline. The trim removed 5 bases at V and 5 bases at J, leaving 9 bases unmatched. CDR3 length: 15 amino acids. CDR3: CASSQTGGVEYGYTF. CDR3 DNA: TGTGCCAGCAGCCAAACAGGGGGCGTTGAATATGGCTACACCTTC. Together with reference TRBV7-3 and TRBJ1-2, the CDR3 gives the full variable domain: GAGVSQTPSNKVTEKGKYVELRCDPISGHTALYWYRQSLGQGPEFLIYFQGTGAADDSGLPNDRFFAVRPEGSVSTLKIQRTERGDSAVYLCASSQTGGVEYGYTFGSGTRLTVV.

The chain employs TRBV7-2 and TRBJ1-3, with D unresolved. Trimming stripped 0 bases from V and 4 bases from J, with 10 bases between. Germline lookup yields CDR1 SGHTA and CDR2 FQGNSA. The CDR3 loop spans 15 amino acids. CDR3 in amino acids: CASSLARTLGNTIYF. The CDR3 DNA follows: TGTGCCAGCAGCTTAGCTAGGACGCTGGGAAACACCATATATTTT.

This clone was recorded once. The chain couples TRBV18 to TRBJ1-1; D ambiguous. The CDR3 contains 15 residues. Germline V lookup: CDR1 KGHSH, CDR2 LQKENI. V was cut by 2 bases and J by 1 base, with 11 bases left in between. The CDR3 loop is CASSPNLTPNTEAFF. CDR3 nucleotide sequence: TGTGCCAGCTCACCAAATTTAACCCCGAACACTGAAGCTTTCTTT.

J is TRBJ2-1 and V is TRBV5-1; weak D call: TRBD1 (6 bases). Deletions cut 7 bases from V and 6 bases from J, with 14 bases between. The CDR3 is 13 amino acids. Germline lookup yields CDR1 SGHRS and CDR2 YFSETQ. The chain's CDR3 is CASLSQGSNEQFF. Here the CDR3 DNA reads TGCGCCAGCCTTTCACAGGGTAGCAATGAGCAGTTCTTC.

This clone was picked up one time. The CDR3 protein is CASSPISGMNTEAFF. In DNA form, the CDR3 reads TGTGCCAGCAGCCCAATATCGGGGATGAACACTGAAGCTTTCTTT. This chain uses TRBV14 with TRBJ1-1; D unclear. Germline CDR1 reads SGHDN; CDR2 reads FVKESK. The CDR3 consists of 15 residues. V lost 4 bases and J lost 0, with 12 bases in between.

The gene calls are TRBV18 and TRBJ1-1, with D perhaps TRBD1 (5 bases). V shed 2 bases and J shed 2 bases, with 12 bases lying between them. CDR1 is KGHSH and CDR2 is LQKENI in the germline V gene. The CDR3 is 15 residues long. This chain's CDR3 is CASSPGAALNTEAFF. The CDR3 nucleotides read TGTGCCAGCTCACCAGGGGCAGCCTTAAACACTGAAGCTTTCTTT. Based on the CDR3 plus reference TRBV18 and TRBJ1-1, the full variable domain is NAGVMQNPRHLVRRRGQEARLRCSPMKGHSHVYWYRQLPEEGLKFMVYLQKENIIDESGMPKERFSAEFPKEGPSILRIQQVVRGDSAAYFCASSPGAALNTEAFFGQGTRLTVV.

The genes are TRBV12-5 and TRBJ1-5, with TRBD1 as a possible D gene (6 bases). Germline-derived CDR1 and CDR2 are LGHNT and FRNRAP. The ends were cut back, 6 bases at V and 0 bases at J, with 12 bases in the middle. This CDR3 region has 15 residues. CDR3 residues: CASGGQTYSNQPQHF. The CDR3 DNA is TGTGCTAGTGGAGGACAGACCTATAGCAATCAGCCCCAGCATTTT. Filled out from reference TRBV12-5 and TRBJ1-5, the complete variable domain reads DARVTQTPRHKVTEMGQEVTMRCQPILGHNTVFWYRQTMMQGLELLAYFRNRAPLDDSGMPKDRFSAEMPDATLATLKIQPSEPRDSAVYFCASGGQTYSNQPQHFGDGTRLSIL.

The chain carries TRBV21-1 and TRBJ2-7; the table gives TRBD2 as D, unverified against the DNA. TRBV21-1 is deemed a pseudogene. This CDR3 region has 18 residues. Here the CDR3 reads CASSTPLPLPGGHYEQYF. CDR3 DNA sequence: TGTGCCAGCAGCACCCCCCTCCCACTACCGGGAGGTCACTACGAGCAGTACTTC.

The V gene is TRBV27, the J gene TRBJ1-3; D remains unclear. V was shortened by 5 bases and J by 1 base, with 9 bases between the two germline ends. CDR1 and CDR2 from the germline V gene are MNHEY and SMNVEV (reference sequence). The CDR3 extends over 14 amino acids. CDR3 coding DNA: TGTGCCAGCAGTCCCAGCGGGTCTGGAAACACCATATATTTT. The encoded protein is CASSPSGSGNTIYF.

V usage is TRBV4-2 and J usage is TRBJ1-4; perhaps TRBD1 as D (6 bases). This CDR3 has 17 amino acids. The germline CDR1 and CDR2 sequences are LGHNA and YNFKEQ. The V and J ends lost 1 base and 2 bases respectively, with 14 bases between them. CDR3 residues: CASSQGPGVLTNEKLFF. The CDR3 coding sequence is TGTGCCAGCAGCCAAGGTCCAGGGGTTTTGACTAATGAAAAACTGTTTTTT.

The rearrangement joins TRBV7-8 to TRBJ1-5; possible D gene TRBD1, 5 bases. Per the germline V gene, CDR1 is SGHVS and CDR2 is FQNEAQ. The CDR3 extends over 14 amino acids. The germline V and J ends were trimmed by 5 bases and 5 bases, with 13 bases remaining between them. Written as DNA, the CDR3 is TGTGCCAGCAGCCCCCGGGGGGACGATCAGCCCCAGCATTTT. Protein product: CASSPRGDDQPQHF. Complete variable domain (other parts from reference TRBV7-8 and TRBJ1-5): GAGVSQSPRYKVAKRGQDVALRCDPISGHVSLFWYQQALGQGPEFLTYFQNEAQLDKSGLPSDRFFAERPEGSVSTLKIQRTQQEDSAVYLCASSPRGDDQPQHFGDGTRLSIL.

The V and J genes are TRBV5-1 and TRBJ1-3; D is uncertain. This CDR3 is built from 18 residues. In germline, CDR1 is SGHRS, CDR2 YFSETQ. V lost 3 bases and J lost 0, with 19 bases in between. Written as DNA, the CDR3 is TGCGCCAGCAGCTCCTTCATTGGATCTGGAGGCTCTGGAAACACCATATATTTT. It encodes CASSSFIGSGGSGNTIYF.

The chain is built from TRBV4-1 and TRBJ1-1; D not certain. Germline CDR1 reads MGHRA; CDR2 reads YSYEKL. The CDR3 spans 16 residues. V lost 0 bases, J lost 0 bases, and 11 bases lay in between. Here the CDR3 reads CASSQDLRQVNTEAFF. In DNA, the CDR3 is TGCGCCAGCAGCCAAGATTTGAGACAAGTGAACACTGAAGCTTTCTTT.

The chain is built from TRBV4-1 and TRBJ1-4; the match to TRBD1 covers 8 bases. The V gene's germline CDR1 is MGHRA and CDR2 YSYEKL. The CDR3 has 16 amino acids. J lost 7 bases, V lost 1 base, and 8 bases had no gene match. The CDR3 DNA follows: TGCGCCAGCAGCCAAGGGGGGGGACAGGTCCTTGAAAAACTGTTTTTT. The encoded protein is CASSQGGGQVLEKLFF.

The chain employs TRBV10-1 and TRBJ2-1; a possible D gene is TRBD1 (6 bases). Germline V gene lookup returns CDR1 WNHNN and CDR2 SYGVQD (reference sequence). The CDR3 is 14 amino acids. CDR3 loop: CADSGHTTYNEQFF. In DNA form, the CDR3 reads TGCGCAGACTCGGGACATACCACTTACAATGAGCAGTTCTTC.

The rearrangement uses TRBV12-3 or TRBV12-4 and TRBJ1-1; weak D call: TRBD1 (6 bases). The CDR3 covers 13 residues. V was shortened by 6 bases and J by 7 bases, with 15 bases between the two germline ends. CDR3 sequence (DNA): TGTGCCAGCAGGTCTAGGGGGACCCGTGAAGCTTTCTTT. As protein: CASRSRGTREAFF.

This clone was recorded only once. This chain connects TRBV19 to TRBJ2-1; 7 bases align to TRBD1. This CDR3 region has 14 residues. The V segment lost 3 bases and the J segment 4 bases; nucleotides outside the gene matches: 3. Germline values: CDR1 LNHDA, CDR2 SQIVND (reference sequence). CDR3 region: CASSIEQGYNEQFF. CDR3 coding DNA: TGTGCCAGTAGTATCGAACAGGGGTACAATGAGCAGTTCTTC.